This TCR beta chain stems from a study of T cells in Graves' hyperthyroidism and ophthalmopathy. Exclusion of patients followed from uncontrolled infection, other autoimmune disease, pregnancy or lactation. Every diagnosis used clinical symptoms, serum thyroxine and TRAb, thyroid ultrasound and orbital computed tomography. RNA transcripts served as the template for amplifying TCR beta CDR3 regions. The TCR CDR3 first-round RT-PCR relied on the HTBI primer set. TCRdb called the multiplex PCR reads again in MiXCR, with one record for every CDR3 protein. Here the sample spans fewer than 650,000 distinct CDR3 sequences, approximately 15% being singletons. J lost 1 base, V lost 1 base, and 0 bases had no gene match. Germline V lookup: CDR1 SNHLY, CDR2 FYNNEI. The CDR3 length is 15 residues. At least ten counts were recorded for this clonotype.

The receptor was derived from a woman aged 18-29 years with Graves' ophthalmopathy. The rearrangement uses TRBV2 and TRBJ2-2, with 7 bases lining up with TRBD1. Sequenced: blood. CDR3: CASSEGQGNTGELFF. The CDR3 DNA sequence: TGTGCCAGCAGTGAAGGACAGGGGAACACCGGGGAGCTGTTTTTT. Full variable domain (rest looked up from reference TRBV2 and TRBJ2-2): EPEVTQTPSHQVTQMGQEVILRCVPISNHLYFYWYRQILGQKVEFLVSFYNNEISEKSEIFDDQFSVERPDGSNFTLKIRSTKLEDSAMYFCASSEGQGNTGELFFGEGSRLTVL.